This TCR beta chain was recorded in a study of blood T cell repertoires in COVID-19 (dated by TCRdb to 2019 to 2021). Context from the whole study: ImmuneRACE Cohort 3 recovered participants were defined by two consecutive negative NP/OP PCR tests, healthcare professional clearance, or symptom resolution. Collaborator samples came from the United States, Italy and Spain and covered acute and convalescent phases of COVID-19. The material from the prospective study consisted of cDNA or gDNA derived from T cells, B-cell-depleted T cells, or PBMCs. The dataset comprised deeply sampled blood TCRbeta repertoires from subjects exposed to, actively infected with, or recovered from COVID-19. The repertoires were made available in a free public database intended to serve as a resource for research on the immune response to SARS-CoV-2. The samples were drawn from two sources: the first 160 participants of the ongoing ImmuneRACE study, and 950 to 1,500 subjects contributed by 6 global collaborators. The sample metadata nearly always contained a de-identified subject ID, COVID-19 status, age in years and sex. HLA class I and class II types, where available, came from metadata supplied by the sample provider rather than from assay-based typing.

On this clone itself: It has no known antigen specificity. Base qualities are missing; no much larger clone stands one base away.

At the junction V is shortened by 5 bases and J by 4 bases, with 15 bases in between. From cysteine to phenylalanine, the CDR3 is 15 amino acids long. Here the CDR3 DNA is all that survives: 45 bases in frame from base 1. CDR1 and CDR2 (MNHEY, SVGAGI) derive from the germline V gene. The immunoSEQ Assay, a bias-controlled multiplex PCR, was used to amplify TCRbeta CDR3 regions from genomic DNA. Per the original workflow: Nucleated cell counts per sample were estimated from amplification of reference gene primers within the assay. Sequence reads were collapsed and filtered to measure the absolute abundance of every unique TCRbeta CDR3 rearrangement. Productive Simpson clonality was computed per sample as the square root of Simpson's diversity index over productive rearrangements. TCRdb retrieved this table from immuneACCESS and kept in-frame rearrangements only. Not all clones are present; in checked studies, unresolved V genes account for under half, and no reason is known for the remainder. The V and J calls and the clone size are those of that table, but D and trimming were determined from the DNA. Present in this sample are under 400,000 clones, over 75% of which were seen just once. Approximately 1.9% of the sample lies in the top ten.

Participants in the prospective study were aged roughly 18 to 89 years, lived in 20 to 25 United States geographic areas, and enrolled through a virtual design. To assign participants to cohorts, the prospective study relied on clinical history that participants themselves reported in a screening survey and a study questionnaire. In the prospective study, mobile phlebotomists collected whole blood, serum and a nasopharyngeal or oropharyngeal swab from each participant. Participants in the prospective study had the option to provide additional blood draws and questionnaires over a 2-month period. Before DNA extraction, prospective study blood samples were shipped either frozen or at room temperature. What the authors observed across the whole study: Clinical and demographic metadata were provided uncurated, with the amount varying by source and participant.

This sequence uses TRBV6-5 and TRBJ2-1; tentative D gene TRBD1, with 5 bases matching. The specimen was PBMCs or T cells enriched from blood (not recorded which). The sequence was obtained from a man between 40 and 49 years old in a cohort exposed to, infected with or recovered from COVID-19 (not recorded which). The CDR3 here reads CASSHLEGAYNEQFF. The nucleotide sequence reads TGTGCCAGCAGTCACTTAGAAGGGGCATACAATGAGCAGTTCTTC.